This record looks at one TCR beta chain sequence and its context. The SP2 primer and nested alpha and beta constant region primers amplified ligated cDNA in four rounds. Blood and skin TCR RNA was reverse transcribed with alpha and beta constant primers. TCRdb reprocessed the 5' RACE reads with MiXCR, giving one entry per CDR3 protein. The repertoire consists of 550 to 650 distinct CDR3 sequences, with roughly 95% occurring once and the leading ten covering 6.5% to 8%. These data are taken from a study of naive and memory T cell subsets. The CDR3 has 14 amino acids. J was trimmed by 0 bases and V by 6 bases; bases with no gene match: 3. Looked up from germline, CDR1 is SQVTM and CDR2 is ANQGSEA. The library had UMIs added by 3' ligation of an oligonucleotide to TCR cDNA.

The origin of this receptor is a female donor in good health. This table probably holds off-target reads from a library built for another chain. This rearrangement joins TRBV29-1 to TRBJ2-2; 8 nucleotides line up with TRBD2. CDR3 nucleotide sequence: TGCAGCGTAGTAGCGGGATCGAACACCGGGGAGCTGTTTTTT. This encodes CSVVAGSNTGELFF.